Listed here is a single T cell receptor (beta chain). The data originate from a study of cytomegalovirus exposure and HLA in healthy donors. Sequenced by immunoSEQ multiplex PCR; TCRdb stores in-frame clones only, minus some. The sample lists some 250,000 clones, more than 75% occurring once. V was clipped by 5 bases and J by 3 bases; unmatched bases: 7. There are 14 residues in the CDR3. Germline CDR1 is LNHDA and CDR2 is SQIVND (reference sequence). The source material was PBMCs. The chain couples TRBV19 to TRBJ2-7, with TRBD2 matching 7 bases. The TCR was taken from a woman in her thirties in good health and CMV-seropositive. The CDR3 reads CASSLGGKGYEQYF. The CDR3 DNA sequence: TGTGCCAGTAGTCTGGGAGGGAAAGGCTACGAGCAGTACTTC.